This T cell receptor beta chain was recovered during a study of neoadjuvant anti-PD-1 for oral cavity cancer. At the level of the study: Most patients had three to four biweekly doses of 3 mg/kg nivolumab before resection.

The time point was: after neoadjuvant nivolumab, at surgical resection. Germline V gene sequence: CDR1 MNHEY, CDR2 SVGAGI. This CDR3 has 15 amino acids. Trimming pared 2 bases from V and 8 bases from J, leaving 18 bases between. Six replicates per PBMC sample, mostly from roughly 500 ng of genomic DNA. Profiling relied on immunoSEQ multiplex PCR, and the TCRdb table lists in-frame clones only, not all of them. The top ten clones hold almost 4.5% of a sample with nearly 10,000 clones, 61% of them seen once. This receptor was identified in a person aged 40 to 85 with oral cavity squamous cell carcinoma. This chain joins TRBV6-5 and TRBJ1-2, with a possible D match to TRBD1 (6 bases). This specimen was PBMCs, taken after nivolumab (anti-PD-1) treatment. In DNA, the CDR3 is TGTGCCAGCAGTTACCCCCCCGACAGGCAAGGAGGCTACACCTTC. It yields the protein CASSYPPDRQGGYTF.